This T cell receptor beta chain was documented in a study of shared clonotypes between healthy human individuals. In germline, CDR1 is SGHAT, CDR2 FQNNGV. The CDR3 runs to 16 residues. The trim removed 3 bases at V and 7 bases at J, leaving 8 bases unmatched. Data came from immunoSEQ multiplex PCR; TCRdb stores just in-frame clones and leaves some out. Among millions of clones listed, just over 90% were seen once. The chain links TRBV11-2 to TRBJ2-1; TRBD2 matches 11 bases. The sample consisted of naive CD4+ T cells from PBMCs. As to subset: CD45RA+ positively selected. This clonotype was sampled from a man in his late teens or twenties in good health. Some clones in this sample may be carry-over from other donors' samples. The CDR3 spells CASSFPTSGIVNEQFF. Here the CDR3 DNA reads TGTGCCAGCAGCTTTCCGACTAGCGGGATAGTGAATGAGCAGTTCTTC.